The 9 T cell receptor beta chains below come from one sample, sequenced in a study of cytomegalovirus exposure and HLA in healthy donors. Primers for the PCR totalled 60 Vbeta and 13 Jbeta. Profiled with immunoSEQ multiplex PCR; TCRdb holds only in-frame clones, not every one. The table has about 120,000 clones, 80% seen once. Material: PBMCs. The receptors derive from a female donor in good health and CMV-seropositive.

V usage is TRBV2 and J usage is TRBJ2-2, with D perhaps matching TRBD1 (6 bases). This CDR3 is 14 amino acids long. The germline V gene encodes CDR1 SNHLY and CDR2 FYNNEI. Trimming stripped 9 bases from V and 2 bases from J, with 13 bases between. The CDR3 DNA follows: TGTGCCAGAGATACAGGGCGAAACACCGGGGAGCTGTTTTTT. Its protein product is CARDTGRNTGELFF.

CDR3 loop: CASSPLAGARDEQFF. The CDR3, as DNA: TGTGCCAGCAGCCCACTAGCGGGGGCCCGGGATGAGCAGTTCTTC. V gene TRBV7-2 combines with J gene TRBJ2-1; 11 bases map to TRBD2. Germline CDR1 reads SGHTA; CDR2 reads FQGNSA. Germline trimming cut 5 bases from V and 8 bases from J; bases unmatched to any gene: 8. This CDR3 is 15 amino acids long.

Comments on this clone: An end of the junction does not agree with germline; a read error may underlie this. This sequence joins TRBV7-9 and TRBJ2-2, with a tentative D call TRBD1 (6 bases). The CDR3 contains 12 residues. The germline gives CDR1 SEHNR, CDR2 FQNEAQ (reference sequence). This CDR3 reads CSSRRTVGELFF. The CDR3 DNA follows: TGTTCCAGCAGACGGACAGTCGGGGAGCTGTTTTTT.

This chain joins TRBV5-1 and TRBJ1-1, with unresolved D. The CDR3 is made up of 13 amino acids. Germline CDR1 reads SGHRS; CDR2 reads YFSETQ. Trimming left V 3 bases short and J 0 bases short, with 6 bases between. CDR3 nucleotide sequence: TGCGCCAGCAGCTGGACTATGAACACTGAAGCTTTCTTT. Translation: CASSWTMNTEAFF.

The CDR3 nucleotides are TGCGCCAGCAGCTTGGAAGGGGCAGATACGCAGTATTTT. Encoded protein: CASSLEGADTQYF. V usage is TRBV5-1 and J usage is TRBJ2-3, with a tentative D call TRBD1 (5 bases). This CDR3 comprises 13 residues. Trimming shortened V by 0 bases and J by 4 bases, and 6 bases separated the two germline ends. Germline values: CDR1 SGHRS, CDR2 YFSETQ.

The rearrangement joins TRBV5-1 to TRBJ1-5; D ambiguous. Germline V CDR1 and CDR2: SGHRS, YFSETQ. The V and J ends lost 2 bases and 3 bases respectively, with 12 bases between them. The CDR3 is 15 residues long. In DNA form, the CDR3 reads TGCGCCAGCAGCTTAATTCCCGGAGACAATCAGCCCCAGCATTTT. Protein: CASSLIPGDNQPQHF.

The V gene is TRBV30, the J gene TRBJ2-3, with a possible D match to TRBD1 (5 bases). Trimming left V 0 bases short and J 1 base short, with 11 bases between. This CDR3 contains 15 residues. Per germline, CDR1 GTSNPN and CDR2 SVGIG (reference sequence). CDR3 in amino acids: CAWSVGAIRTDTQYF. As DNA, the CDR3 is TGTGCCTGGAGTGTAGGGGCTATCCGCACAGATACGCAGTATTTT.

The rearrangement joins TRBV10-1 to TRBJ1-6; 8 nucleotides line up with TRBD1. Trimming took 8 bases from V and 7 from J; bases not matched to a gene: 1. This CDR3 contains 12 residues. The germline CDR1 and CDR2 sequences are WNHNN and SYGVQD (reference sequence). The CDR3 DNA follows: TGCGCCAGCCAGGGGGCAAATTCACCCCTCCACTTT. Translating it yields CASQGANSPLHF.

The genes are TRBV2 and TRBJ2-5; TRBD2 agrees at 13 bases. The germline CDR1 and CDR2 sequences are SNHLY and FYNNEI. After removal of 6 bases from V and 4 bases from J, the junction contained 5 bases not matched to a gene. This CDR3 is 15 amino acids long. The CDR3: CASRTLAGGRETQYF. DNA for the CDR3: TGTGCCAGCAGGACACTAGCGGGGGGGCGAGAGACCCAGTACTTC.